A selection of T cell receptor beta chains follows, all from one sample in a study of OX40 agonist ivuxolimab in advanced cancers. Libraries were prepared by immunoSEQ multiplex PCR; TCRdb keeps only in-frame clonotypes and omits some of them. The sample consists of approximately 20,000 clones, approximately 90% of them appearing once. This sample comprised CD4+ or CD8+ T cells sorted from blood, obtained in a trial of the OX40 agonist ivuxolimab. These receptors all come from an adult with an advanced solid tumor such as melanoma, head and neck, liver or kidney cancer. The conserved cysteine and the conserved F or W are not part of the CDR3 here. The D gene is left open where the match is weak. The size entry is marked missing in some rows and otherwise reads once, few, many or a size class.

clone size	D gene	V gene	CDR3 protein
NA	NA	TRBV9	ASSEATGLAGYEQF
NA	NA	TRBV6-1	ASSGVSNTEAF
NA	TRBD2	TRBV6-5	ASSPWGTNTDTQY
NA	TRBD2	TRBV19	ASSTSGGQLSYEQY
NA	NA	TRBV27	ASSLIPTNTGELF
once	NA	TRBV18	ASSFPGAGTYEQY
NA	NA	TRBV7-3	ASSPVTPNIQY
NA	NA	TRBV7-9	ASSGTGQTGRQY
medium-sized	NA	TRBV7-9	ASSPTEGGNQPQH
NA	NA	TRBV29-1	SVAAGTGGTEAF
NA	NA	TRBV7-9	ASSPRDGKNTEAF
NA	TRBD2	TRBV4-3	ASSPERGAYNEQF
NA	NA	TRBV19	ASSILVEAF
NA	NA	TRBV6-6	ASSYSVGMNTEAF
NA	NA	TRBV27	ASSSRQAEETQY
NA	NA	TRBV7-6	ASSTSLLNTEAF